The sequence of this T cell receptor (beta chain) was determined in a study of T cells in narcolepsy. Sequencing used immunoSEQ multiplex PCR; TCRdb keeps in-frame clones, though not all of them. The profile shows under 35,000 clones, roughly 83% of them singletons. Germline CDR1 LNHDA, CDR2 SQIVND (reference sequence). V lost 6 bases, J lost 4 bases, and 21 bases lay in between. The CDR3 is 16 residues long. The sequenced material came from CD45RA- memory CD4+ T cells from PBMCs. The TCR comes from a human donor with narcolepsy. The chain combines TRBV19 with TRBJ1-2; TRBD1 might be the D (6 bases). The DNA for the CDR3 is TGTGCCAGTAGCCTCTCCTCCAGGGGTGGTGGCTATGGCTACACCTTC. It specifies CASSLSSRGGGYGYTF.